Presented here are 10 T cell receptor beta chains from one specimen sequenced in a study of beta chain features in type 1 diabetes. The sequenced template was cDNA made from the entire isolated RNA. Sequencing used immunoSEQ multiplex PCR; TCRdb keeps in-frame clones, though not all of them. The table has about 240,000 clones, 25% to 30% seen once. The sequencing sample was made of central memory CD4+ T cells from blood. These receptors were collected from a young man in good health.

The rearrangement links TRBV19 to TRBJ1-5; D not certain. CDR3 size: 12 residues. V lost 5 bases to trimming and J lost 6 bases, with 8 bases between them. The germline V gene encodes CDR1 LNHDA and CDR2 SQIVND (reference sequence). The CDR3 region has the DNA TGTGCCAGTAGTGTCAAGAGTCAGCCCCAGCATTTT. It is translated as CASSVKSQPQHF.

This clone appeared a few times. CDR3 in amino acids: CATSRLGEQYF. CDR3 in DNA: TGTGCCACCAGCAGATTAGGCGAGCAGTACTTC. The V and J genes are TRBV15 and TRBJ2-7; no clear D gene. The V gene's germline CDR1 is LNHNV and CDR2 YYDKDF (reference sequence). The CDR3 totals 11 residues. Deletions cut 2 bases from V and 6 bases from J, with 5 bases between.

The J gene is TRBJ2-7, the V gene TRBV19; 8 positions match TRBD1. Germline V CDR1 and CDR2: LNHDA, SQIVND (reference sequence). With V trimmed by 5 bases and J by 5 bases, 11 bases remained unmatched. The CDR3 totals 15 residues. This chain's CDR3 is CASSPGQGASDEQYF. CDR3 coding DNA: TGTGCCAGTAGTCCCGGACAGGGCGCCTCGGACGAGCAGTACTTC.

This clone has a handful of counts. V gene TRBV7-2 combines with J gene TRBJ2-5; TRBD1 agrees at 12 bases. The CDR3 runs to 15 residues. V was pared by 4 bases and J by 5 bases, with 5 bases of the junction left unmatched. Germline V gives CDR1 SGHTA, CDR2 FQGNSA. CDR3: CASSSGDRGRETQYF. DNA of the CDR3: TGTGCCAGCAGCTCTGGGGACAGGGGGCGTGAGACCCAGTACTTC.

In its sample, this clone was seen a few times. V is TRBV7-2 and J is TRBJ1-3, with D unclear. This CDR3 is 16 amino acids long. V was trimmed by 6 bases and J by 0 bases, leaving 15 bases between them. Germline lookup yields CDR1 SGHTA and CDR2 FQGNSA. CDR3 sequence: CASRLGRGPSGNTIYF. The CDR3 bases are TGTGCCAGCAGACTCGGTCGGGGTCCCTCTGGAAACACCATATATTTT.

This chain links TRBV7-7 with TRBJ2-5; 8 bases map to TRBD1. V lost 0 bases to trimming and J lost 5 bases; unmatched junction nucleotides: 8. The CDR3 length is 16 residues. Germline assignment: CDR1 SSHAT and CDR2 FNYEAQ (reference sequence). The CDR3 nucleotides are TGTGCCAGCAGCTTAGCGGGACAGGTCGGTGGGGAGACCCAGTACTTC. Translated, it gives CASSLAGQVGGETQYF.

This clone was seen repeatedly, ten times or more. This rearrangement joins TRBV27 to TRBJ2-7, with D possibly being TRBD1 (5 bases). Trimming left V 6 bases short and J 6 bases short, with 15 bases between. This CDR3 comprises 13 residues. Germline CDR1 is MNHEY and CDR2 is SMNVEV (reference sequence). The CDR3 region is CASRKDKVVEQYF. The CDR3 coding sequence is TGTGCCAGCAGAAAGGACAAGGTGGTCGAGCAGTACTTC.

The rearrangement uses TRBV7-2 and TRBJ2-3; possibly TRBD1 for D (6 bases). Germline CDR1 and CDR2: SGHTA and FQGNSA. The length of the CDR3 is 15 residues. V was shortened by 4 bases and J by 6 bases, with 17 bases between the two germline ends. Here the CDR3 DNA reads TGTGCCAGCAGCTCCGGACAGACTCAGGGGGATACGCAGTATTTT. Amino acid sequence: CASSSGQTQGDTQYF. Combining the CDR3 with reference TRBV7-2 and TRBJ2-3 gives the whole variable domain GAGVSQSPSNKVTEKGKDVELRCDPISGHTALYWYRQSLGQGLEFLIYFQGNSAPDKSGLPSDRFSAERTGGSVSTLTIQRTQQEDSAVYLCASSSGQTQGDTQYFGPGTRLTVL.

The chain links TRBV5-4 to TRBJ2-7; 7 positions match TRBD1. Trimming at V came to 5 bases and at J to 3 bases, leaving 5 bases not matched to a gene. This CDR3 has 13 amino acids. Germline CDR1 reads SGHNT; CDR2 reads YYREEE (reference sequence). The CDR3: CASRSGTDYEQYF. The CDR3 bases are TGTGCCAGCAGATCCGGGACAGACTACGAGCAGTACTTC. Together with reference TRBV5-4 and TRBJ2-7, the CDR3 gives the full variable domain: ETGVTQSPTHLIKTRGQQVTLRCSSQSGHNTVSWYQQALGQGPQFIFQYYREEENGRGNFPPRFSGLQFPNYSSELNVNALELDDSALYLCASRSGTDYEQYFGPGTRLTVT.

This clone was recorded a few times. The V call is TRBV29-1, the J call TRBJ2-5, with 12 bases matching TRBD1. Germline assignment: CDR1 SQVTM and CDR2 ANQGSEA. The CDR3 covers 15 residues. V shed 7 bases, J shed 5 bases, and the junction held 11 bases outside the gene matches. The CDR3 nucleotides are TGCAGCGCCGAACCTGGGACAGGGGGCAGGGAGACCCAGTACTTC. Translated: CSAEPGTGGRETQYF.